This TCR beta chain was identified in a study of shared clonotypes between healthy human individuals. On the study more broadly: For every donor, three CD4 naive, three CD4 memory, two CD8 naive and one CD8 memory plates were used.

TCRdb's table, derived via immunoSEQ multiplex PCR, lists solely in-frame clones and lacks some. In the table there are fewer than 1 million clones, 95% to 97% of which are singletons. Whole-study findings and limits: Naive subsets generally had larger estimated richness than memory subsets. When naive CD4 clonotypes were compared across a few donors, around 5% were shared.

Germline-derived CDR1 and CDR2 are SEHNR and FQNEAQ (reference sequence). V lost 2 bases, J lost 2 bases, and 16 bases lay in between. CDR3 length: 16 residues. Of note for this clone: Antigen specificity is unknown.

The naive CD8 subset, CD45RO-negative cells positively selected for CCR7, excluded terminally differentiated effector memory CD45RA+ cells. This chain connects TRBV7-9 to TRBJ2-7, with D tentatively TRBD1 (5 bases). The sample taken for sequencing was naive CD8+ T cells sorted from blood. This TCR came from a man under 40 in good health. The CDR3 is CASSLRQMTDTYEQYF. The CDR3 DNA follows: TGTGCCAGCAGCTTAAGACAGATGACAGATACCTACGAGCAGTACTTC.